This T cell receptor beta chain was documented in a study of T cells after yellow fever vaccination. Trimming removed 0 bases at V and 3 bases at J, with 11 bases between. CDR1 and CDR2 (germline): DFQATT, SNEGSKA (reference sequence). CDR3 length: 15 residues. TCRdb recomputed calls from the 5' RACE reads with MiXCR, one row per CDR3 protein. The data hold hundreds of thousands of distinct CDR3 sequences, with around a fifth observed a single time. This clonotype was seen at least ten times. This chain joins TRBV20-1 and TRBJ2-2; D possibly matches TRBD1 or TRBD2 (6 bases each). This clonotype originated in a man between 18 and 35 years old who received the YFV17D yellow fever vaccine. Sequenced here: PBMCs, sampled less than 25 days after the first yellow fever vaccination. CDR3 bases: TGCAGTGCTAGAGATTGGAGGGGGGACACCGGGGAGCTGTTTTTT. The encoded protein is CSARDWRGDTGELFF.